The 3 T cell receptor beta chains given below trace back to one sample, sequenced in a study of T cells in Graves' hyperthyroidism and ophthalmopathy. TCR beta CDR3 region amplification was performed from RNA transcripts. The TCR CDR3 first-round RT-PCR relied on the HTBI primer set. One entry per CDR3 protein results from TCRdb running MiXCR on the multiplex PCR reads. The sample has about 700,000 distinct CDR3 sequences, 14% seen once. Sequenced: blood. These receptors originate from a woman in her late teens or twenties with Graves' hyperthyroidism.

This clonotype was detected many times. The chain uses TRBV18 and TRBJ2-7; a possible D gene is TRBD1 (5 bases). The germline V gene has CDR1 KGHSH and CDR2 LQKENI. The CDR3 runs to 14 residues. Trimming shortened V by 3 bases and J by 5 bases, and 14 bases separated the two germline ends. The CDR3 loop reads CASSPSGPLDEQYF. DNA of the CDR3: TGTGCCAGCTCACCTTCAGGGCCCCTGGACGAGCAGTACTTC.

This clonotype was observed many times. The gene calls are TRBV3-1 and TRBJ2-2, with 7 bases that match TRBD2. CDR3 length: 15 residues. Unmatched junction bases numbered 13, after V lost 8 bases and J lost 7 bases. Germline CDR1 LGHDT, CDR2 YNNKEL (reference sequence). The CDR3 region is CASGDYPGVGGELFF. The CDR3 region has the DNA TGTGCCAGCGGGGACTATCCCGGAGTGGGCGGGGAGCTGTTTTTT.

This clonotype was observed a handful of times. This chain links TRBV10-3 with TRBJ1-1; D unclear. V was clipped by 8 bases and J by 4 bases, with 14 bases between them. CDR1 and CDR2 from the germline V gene are ENHRY and SYGVKD. CDR3 length equals 13 residues. DNA for the CDR3: TGTGCCATCGCGGAGGTCTCAGGCACTGAAGCTTTCTTT. Its protein is CAIAEVSGTEAFF.